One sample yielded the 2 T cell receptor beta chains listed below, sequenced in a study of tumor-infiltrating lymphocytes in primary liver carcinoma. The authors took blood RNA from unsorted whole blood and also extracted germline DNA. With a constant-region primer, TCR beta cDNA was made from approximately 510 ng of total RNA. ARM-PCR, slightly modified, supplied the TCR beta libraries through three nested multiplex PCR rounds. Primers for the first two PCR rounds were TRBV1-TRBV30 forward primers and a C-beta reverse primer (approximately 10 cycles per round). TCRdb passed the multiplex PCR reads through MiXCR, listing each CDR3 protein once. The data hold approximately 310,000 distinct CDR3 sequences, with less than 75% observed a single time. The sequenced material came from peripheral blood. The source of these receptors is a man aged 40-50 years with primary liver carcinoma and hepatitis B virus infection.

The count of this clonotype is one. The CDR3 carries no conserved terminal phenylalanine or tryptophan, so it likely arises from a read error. CDR3 bases: TGTGCCAGCAGCTTCTACCGGGGTACGAACACCGGGGAGCTGTTTTTA. This gives the protein CASSFYRGTNTGELFL. This sequence joins TRBV5-4 and TRBJ2-2; tentatively, D is TRBD2 (5 bases). CDR3 length: 16 amino acids. V dropped 2 bases and J dropped 0 bases, with 11 bases sitting between them. Germline lookup yields CDR1 SGHNT and CDR2 YYREEE (reference sequence).

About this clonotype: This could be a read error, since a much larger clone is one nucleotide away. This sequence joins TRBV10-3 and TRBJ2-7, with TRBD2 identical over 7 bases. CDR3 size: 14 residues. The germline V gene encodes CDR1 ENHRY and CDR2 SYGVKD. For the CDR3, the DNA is TGTGTCATCAGGACGGGACTAAGTCTTACGCAGCAGTACTTC. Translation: CVIRTGLSLTQQYF.